The entry below gives a single T cell receptor (beta chain) sequence along with its context. Produced via immunoSEQ multiplex PCR; TCRdb's table is partial and in-frame only. The profile covers 20,000 to 25,000 clones, with approximately 78% appearing a single time and about 9.9% taken by the ten largest. As to treatment: randomized to nivolumab then ipilimumab (arm A) or the reverse (arm B). DNA-damaging chemotherapy had not been given to any patient beforehand. Sorted cells were live CD3+CD8+, lacking CD19 and CD56, from PBMCs. This entry belongs to a study of sequential checkpoint blockade in melanoma. The CDR3 consists of 15 residues. Germline V gene sequence: CDR1 LNHDA, CDR2 SQIVND (reference sequence). The V end lost 3 bases, the J end lost 4 bases, and 10 bases lay between the germline ends.

This TCR derives from a human donor with melanoma. This chain uses TRBV19 with TRBJ2-6; D is perhaps TRBD1 (5 bases). Material: CD8+ T cells sorted from blood (inferred from file names), obtained from a patient given nivolumab and ipilimumab in sequence. CDR3 amino acids: CASSMWGSGANVLTF. In nucleotides, the CDR3 is TGTGCCAGTAGTATGTGGGGCTCGGGGGCCAACGTCCTGACTTTC.